These T cell receptor beta chains were read from a single sample in a study of tumor-infiltrating lymphocytes in primary liver carcinoma. A single record per CDR3 protein comes from TCRdb applying MiXCR to the multiplex PCR reads. The table records about 330,000 distinct CDR3 sequences, 65% of them present only once. The sequenced material came from peripheral blood. The receptor set was obtained from a man between 35 and 55 years old with primary liver carcinoma and hepatitis B virus infection. Each CDR3 is given with its conserved first and last residue. The order of the fields is J gene, CDR3 length, V gene, CDR3 protein.

TRBJ2-2	13	TRBV30	CVWSPKNTGELFF
TRBJ1-1	11	TRBV2	CARRLVTEAFF
TRBJ2-1	13	TRBV6-5	CASSSDRHDEQFF
TRBJ2-5	15	TRBV5-1	CASSYWGLEEETQYF
TRBJ2-2	15	TRBV5-1	CASSSKGQNTGELFF
TRBJ1-5	14	TRBV30	CAWNVDPGQQPQHF
TRBJ2-7	12	TRBV28	CASSLRGLEQCF
TRBJ2-7	15	TRBV10-2	CASSESSSGNGEQYF
TRBJ2-7	14	TRBV12-3/TRBV12-4	CASRPTGGGYEQYF
TRBJ2-3	14	TRBV11-2	CASGLQGLADTQYF
TRBJ2-2	17	TRBV4-3	CASSREWLAANTGELFF
TRBJ1-1	14	TRBV28	CASSLGQINTEAFF
TRBJ2-7	17	TRBV5-6	CASSLGRTSGSYYEQYF
TRBJ2-1	16	TRBV29-1	CSVERDRGTQPNEQFF
TRBJ2-6	14	TRBV6-5	CASMGLSGANVLTF
TRBJ2-5	19	TRBV6-2/TRBV6-3	CATLIRPAQRRQLQETRYF